The rows below give T cell receptor beta chains drawn from one sample of a study of sequential checkpoint blockade in melanoma. Some clones are missing from TCRdb's copy, which holds only in-frame ones; the method was immunoSEQ multiplex PCR. The profile shows 35,000 to 40,000 clones, 88% of them singletons. The sample was CD8+ T cells sorted from blood (inferred from file names), taken from a patient given nivolumab and ipilimumab in sequence. The source of these receptors is a human donor with melanoma. CDR3s include the opening cysteine and the closing phenylalanine or tryptophan. The order of the fields is V gene, J gene, clone size, D gene, CDR3 DNA, CDR3 protein. The D gene is left open where the match is weak. Clone size is stated in some rows and not others, as once, few, many or a class when expanded.

TRBV18	TRBJ2-7	.	TRBD1	TGTGCCAGCTCAACCGGGACAGGTTCCTACGAGCAGTACTTC	CASSTGTGSYEQYF
TRBV5-1	TRBJ2-2	.	TRBD2	TGCGCCAGCAACCGGCTAGCGGGAGTACCCACCGGGGAGCTGTTTTTT	CASNRLAGVPTGELFF
TRBV6-5	TRBJ1-5	.	.	TGTGCCAGCAGTTATCTTGGCAATCAGCCCCAGCATTTT	CASSYLGNQPQHF
TRBV4-3	TRBJ2-1	.	TRBD1	TGCGCCAGCAGCCAATACAGGGGCAGCCCCTCCTACAATGAGCAGTTCTTC	CASSQYRGSPSYNEQFF
TRBV28	TRBJ1-5	once	.	TGTGCCAGCAGTCTAGCCGGACAGTTTGGCAATCAGCCCCAGCATTTT	CASSLAGQFGNQPQHF
TRBV9	TRBJ2-5	.	TRBD1	TGTGCCAGCAGCGTGACAGGGGACGGGGGAGAGACCCAGTACTTC	CASSVTGDGGETQYF
TRBV7-9	TRBJ1-5	few	TRBD1	TGTGCCAGCACCGGGACAGGGCTCAATCAGCCCCAGCATTTT	CASTGTGLNQPQHF
TRBV5-8	TRBJ1-2	once	TRBD1	TGTGCCAGCAGCTCCAGGACAGGCCGTTATGGCTACACCTTC	CASSSRTGRYGYTF
TRBV9	TRBJ2-3	.	TRBD1	TGTGCCAGCAGCGTAGCAGGCAGACAGGGGTTAGATACGCAGTATTTT	CASSVAGRQGLDTQYF
TRBV9	TRBJ2-7	.	.	TGTGCCAGCAGTTTTCAGGACATCCCCTACGAGCAGTACTTC	CASSFQDIPYEQYF
TRBV27	TRBJ1-6	.	.	TGTGCCAGCAGTAGAGGCATTTGGAGTTCACCCCTCCACTTT	CASSRGIWSSPLHF
TRBV28	TRBJ2-7	once	.	TGTGCCAGCAGTTTCGGACAGTCAGCAGGCTACGAGCAGTACTTC	CASSFGQSAGYEQYF
TRBV28	TRBJ2-1	.	TRBD2	TGTGCCAGCAGCCGACCGACTAGCAGCCAATACAATGAGCAGTTCTTC	CASSRPTSSQYNEQFF
TRBV28	TRBJ2-7	.	TRBD1	TGTGCCAGCAGTTTAAGCCCTCGGGACAGGGGGGACGAGCAGTACTTC	CASSLSPRDRGDEQYF
TRBV29-1	TRBJ2-3	.	TRBD2	TGCAGCGGAACGGGACTAGCGGGATCTAGCACAGATACGCAGTATTTT	CSGTGLAGSSTDTQYF
TRBV7-9	TRBJ1-6	.	.	TGTGCCAGCAGTCCCCCGGGGGACCTGAGTTCACCCCTCCACTTT	CASSPPGDLSSPLHF
TRBV9	TRBJ2-2	.	TRBD1	TGTGCCAGCAGCGTAGGGGGACAGGGGTTAACCGGGGAGCTGTTTTTT	CASSVGGQGLTGELFF
TRBV5-1	TRBJ2-1	.	TRBD2	TGCGCCAGCAGCTTGCGGGCTAGCGGGGTTTACTCCTACAATGAGCAGTTCTTC	CASSLRASGVYSYNEQFF
TRBV4-1	TRBJ2-7	.	TRBD2	TGCGCCAGCAGCGAAATGGGACTAGAGAGGTCCTACGAGCAGTACTTC	CASSEMGLERSYEQYF
TRBV5-3	TRBJ1-1	.	.	TGTGCCAGAAGCGGGGGCTATTTGAACACTGAAGCTTTCTTT	CARSGGYLNTEAFF
TRBV9	TRBJ1-4	.	.	TGTGCCAGCAGCGTAGAGGGAGGTCCCACAACTAATGAAAAACTGTTTTTT	CASSVEGGPTTNEKLFF
TRBV10-1	TRBJ2-4	.	.	TGCGCCAGCAGGAGACAGAGGCGGTTTCAGAACTTC	CASRRQRRFQNF
TRBV6-1	TRBJ1-1	once	.	TGTGCCAGCAGCGAGGATCCGGTAGGAACTGAAGCTTTCTTT	CASSEDPVGTEAFF
TRBV15	TRBJ1-4	.	TRBD1	TGTGCCACCAGCAGCCTGGGGAAAGGGGGCGCCCCTAATGAAAAACTGTTTTTT	CATSSLGKGGAPNEKLFF
TRBV7-2	TRBJ2-3	.	.	TGTGCCAGCAGCTTAGACCGTGGGGGGACCACAGATACGCAGTATTTT	CASSLDRGGTTDTQYF
TRBV7-9	TRBJ1-4	.	TRBD1	TGTGCCAGCAGACCGACAGGGGAAGCTAATGAAAAACTGTTTTTT	CASRPTGEANEKLFF
TRBV13	TRBJ2-1	.	TRBD2	TGTGCCAGCAGCTTAACCCTCCGGGACTTAGCGGGAAAATTTGGGCAGTTCTTC	CASSLTLRDLAGKFGQFF
TRBV27	TRBJ1-6	.	.	TGTGCCAGCAGTTTAGCGGGGTGGAATTCACCCCTCCACTTT	CASSLAGWNSPLHF
TRBV7-9	TRBJ1-5	.	.	TGTGCCAGCAGCCCAACAGGTGGGCAGCCCCAGCATTTT	CASSPTGGQPQHF
TRBV2	TRBJ1-2	once	.	TGTGCCAGCATGTGGAGAGGGTATGGCTACACCTTC	CASMWRGYGYTF
TRBV27	TRBJ2-7	.	TRBD2	TGTGCCAGCATAGGCGGGAGGGCCGGCGAGCAGTACTTC	CASIGGRAGEQYF
TRBV7-6	TRBJ2-1	.	.	TGTGCCAGCAGCTTAGCGCAGGCGGTAGCGGTATACAATGAGCAGTTCTTC	CASSLAQAVAVYNEQFF
TRBV10-3	TRBJ2-1	.	TRBD2	TGTGCCAGCCTGAGTGAGCGGGAGCTCTACAATGAGCAGTTCTTC	CASLSERELYNEQFF
TRBV25-1	TRBJ2-2	.	TRBD1	TGTGCCAGCAGTGAATATCGGGGCAGGGGGCTGGCCGGGGAGCTGTTTTTT	CASSEYRGRGLAGELFF
TRBV5-5	TRBJ1-2	.	TRBD1	TGTGCCAGCAGCTTGGGGACAGGAAACTATGGCTACACCTTC	CASSLGTGNYGYTF
TRBV6-1	TRBJ2-1	few	TRBD2	TGTGCCAGCAGGGAACTAGCGGGAGTTATCGACAATGAGCAGTTCTTC	CASRELAGVIDNEQFF
TRBV19	TRBJ1-1	.	TRBD1	TGTGCCATTCGACAGGGGCTGAACACTGAAGCTTTCTTT	CAIRQGLNTEAFF
TRBV9	TRBJ2-3	.	TRBD2	TGTGCCAGCAGCGTAGTAGCGGGAGGGGGTACAGATACGCAGTATTTT	CASSVVAGGGTDTQYF
TRBV28	TRBJ2-3	.	TRBD2	TGTGCCAGCAGTTTCGGACTAGCGGGGGGCACAGATACGCAGTATTTT	CASSFGLAGGTDTQYF
TRBV11-1	TRBJ2-7	.	TRBD1	TGTGCCAGCAGCCTGTACAGGGGGACTCGAGAGCAGTACTTC	CASSLYRGTREQYF
TRBV19	TRBJ2-1	.	.	TGTGCCAGTAGTATAGGTTTGGCTTTAAATGAGCAGTTCTTC	CASSIGLALNEQFF
TRBV7-9	TRBJ1-1	.	.	TGTGCCAGCAGCTCCAGGGTCATGAACACTGAAGCTTTCTTT	CASSSRVMNTEAFF
TRBV5-5	TRBJ1-5	.	.	TGTGCCAGCACGGGCAATCAGCCCCAGCATTTT	CASTGNQPQHF